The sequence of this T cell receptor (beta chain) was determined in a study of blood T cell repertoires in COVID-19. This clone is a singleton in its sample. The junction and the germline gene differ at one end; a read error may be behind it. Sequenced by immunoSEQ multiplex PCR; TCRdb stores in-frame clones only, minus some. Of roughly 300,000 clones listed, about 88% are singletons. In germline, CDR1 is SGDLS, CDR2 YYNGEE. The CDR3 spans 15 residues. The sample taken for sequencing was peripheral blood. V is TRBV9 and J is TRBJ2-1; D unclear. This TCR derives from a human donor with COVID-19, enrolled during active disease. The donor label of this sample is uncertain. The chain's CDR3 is CASTVGENSYNEQFF. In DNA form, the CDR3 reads TGTGCCAGCACCGTAGGTGAGAATTCCTACAATGAGCAGTTCTTC.